This T cell receptor beta chain is from a study of shared clonotypes between healthy human individuals. Whole-study findings and limits: The study found lower generation probabilities in non-shared clonotypes than in those shared by all four donors. Clonotype sharing among donors was expected to depend on sequencing depth.

To note about this clone: Its target is unknown.

Method: immunoSEQ multiplex PCR; TCRdb's copy keeps in-frame clones and lacks some. The sample consists of roughly 1.4 million clones, approximately 98.5% of them appearing once. The CDR3 is 12 amino acids. V dropped 0 bases and J dropped 7 bases, with 6 bases sitting between them. Germline V gives CDR1 SGHDN, CDR2 FVKESK. This sequence was found in a man under 40 in good health. The V gene is TRBV14, the J gene TRBJ2-5; D remains ambiguous. The specimen was naive CD4+ T cells sorted from blood. Documented subset: CD45RA+ positively selected. The DNA of the CDR3 is TGTGCCAGCAGCCAAGAACGGGTGACCCAGTACTTC. Protein: CASSQERVTQYF.